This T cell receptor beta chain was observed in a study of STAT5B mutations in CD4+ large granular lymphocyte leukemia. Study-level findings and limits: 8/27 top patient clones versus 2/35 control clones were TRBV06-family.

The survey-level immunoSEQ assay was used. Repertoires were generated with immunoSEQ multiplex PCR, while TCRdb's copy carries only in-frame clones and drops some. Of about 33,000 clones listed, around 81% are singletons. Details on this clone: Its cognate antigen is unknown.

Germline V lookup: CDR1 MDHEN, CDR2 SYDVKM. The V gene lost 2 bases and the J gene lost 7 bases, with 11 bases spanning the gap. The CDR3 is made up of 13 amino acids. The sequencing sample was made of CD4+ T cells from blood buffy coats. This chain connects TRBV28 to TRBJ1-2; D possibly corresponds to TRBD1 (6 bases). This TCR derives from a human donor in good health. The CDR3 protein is CASSLNRAGGYTF. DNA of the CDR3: TGTGCCAGCAGTTTAAACAGGGCCGGTGGCTACACCTTC.